This entry concerns a single T cell receptor beta chain. Regarding treatment: approximately 18 received Ad26.COV2.S at low or high dose, single or two shots; 5 received placebo; per-sample allocation not given. The study sampled participants on day 63 after the first vaccine or placebo injection. Here immunoSEQ multiplex PCR was the method, and the copy in TCRdb shows in-frame clones only, minus some. Of about 440,000 clones detected, 90% appear once; the ten largest clones hold around 4.2%. CDR1 is LGHNA, CDR2 YNFKEQ, per germline. The CDR3 extends over 15 amino acids. The V and J ends lost 1 base and 4 bases respectively, with 14 bases between them. This record comes from a study of Ad26.COV2.S vaccination and SARS-CoV-2 variants.

This chain connects TRBV4-2 to TRBJ2-7, with a possible D match to TRBD2 (6 bases). This specimen consisted of peripheral blood, obtained in a trial of Ad26.COV2.S vaccine versus placebo. This sequence was found in a person aged 18 to 59 who received the Ad26.COV2.S COVID-19 vaccine or a placebo. CDR3 nucleotides: TGTGCCAGCAGCCAAGTCCACGGTCGGGGGTACGAGCAGTACTTC. This translates into CASSQVHGRGYEQYF.